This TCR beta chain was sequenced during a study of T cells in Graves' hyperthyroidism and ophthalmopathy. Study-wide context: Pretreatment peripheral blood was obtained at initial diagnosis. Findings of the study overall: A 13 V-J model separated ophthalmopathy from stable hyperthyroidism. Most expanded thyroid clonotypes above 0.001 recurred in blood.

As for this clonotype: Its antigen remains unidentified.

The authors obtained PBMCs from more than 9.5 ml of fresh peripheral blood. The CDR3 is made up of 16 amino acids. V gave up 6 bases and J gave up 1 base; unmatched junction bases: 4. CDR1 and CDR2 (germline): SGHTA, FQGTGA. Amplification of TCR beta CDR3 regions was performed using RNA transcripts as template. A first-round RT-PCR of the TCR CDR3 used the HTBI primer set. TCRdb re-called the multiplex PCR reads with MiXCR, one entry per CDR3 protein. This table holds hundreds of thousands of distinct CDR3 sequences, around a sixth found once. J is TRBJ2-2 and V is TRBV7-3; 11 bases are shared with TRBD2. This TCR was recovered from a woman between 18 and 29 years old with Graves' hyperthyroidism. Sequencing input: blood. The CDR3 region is CASRQTSGGNTGELFF. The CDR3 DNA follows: TGTGCCAGCAGGCAAACTAGCGGGGGGAACACCGGGGAGCTGTTTTTT.